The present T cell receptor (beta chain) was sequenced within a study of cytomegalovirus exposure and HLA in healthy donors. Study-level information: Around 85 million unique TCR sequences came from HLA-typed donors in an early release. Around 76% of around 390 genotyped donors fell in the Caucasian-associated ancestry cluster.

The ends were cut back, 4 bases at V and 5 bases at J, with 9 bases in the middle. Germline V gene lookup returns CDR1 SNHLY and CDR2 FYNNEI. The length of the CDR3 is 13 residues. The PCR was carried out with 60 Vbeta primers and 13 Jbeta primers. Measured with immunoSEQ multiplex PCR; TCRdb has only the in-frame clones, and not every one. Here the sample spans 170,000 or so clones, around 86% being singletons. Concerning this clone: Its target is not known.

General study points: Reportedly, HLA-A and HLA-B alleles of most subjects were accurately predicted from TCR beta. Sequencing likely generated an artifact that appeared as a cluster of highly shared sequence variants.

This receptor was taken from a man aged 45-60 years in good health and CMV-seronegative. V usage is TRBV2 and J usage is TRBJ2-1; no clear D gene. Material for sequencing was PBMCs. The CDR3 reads CASSVGLHNEQFF. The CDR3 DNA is TGTGCCAGCAGTGTGGGCTTACACAATGAGCAGTTCTTC. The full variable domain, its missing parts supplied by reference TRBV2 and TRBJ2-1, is EPEVTQTPSHQVTQMGQEVILRCVPISNHLYFYWYRQILGQKVEFLVSFYNNEISEKSEIFDDQFSVERPDGSNFTLKIRSTKLEDSAMYFCASSVGLHNEQFFGPGTRLTVL.